One TCR beta chain is described in this entry. This sample was taken from a study of blood T cell repertoires in COVID-19. At the level of the study: Whether acute or convalescent, the COVID-19 samples came from the United States, Italy and Spain. PBMCs, B-cell-depleted T cells, or T cells provided the cDNA or gDNA that made up the material.

Authors' methods: Amplifying reference gene primers gave estimates of nucleated cell counts. Assay: immunoSEQ multiplex PCR; the TCRdb copy retains only in-frame clones and omits some. That table is the source of V, J and clone size, and D and trimming were worked out from the DNA. The sample contains tens of thousands of clones, around 94% of which appear only once. Germline V gene lookup returns CDR1 LNHDA and CDR2 SQIVND (reference sequence). CDR3 length: 17 residues. V lost 7 bases to trimming and J lost 6 bases; unmatched junction nucleotides: 13. The receptor was derived from a man over 45 with COVID-19, enrolled during active disease. The chain is built from TRBV19 and TRBJ1-5; 12 bases fit TRBD1. The sequenced sample consisted of peripheral blood. CDR3 amino acids: CASKNTGGQGAIQPQHF. As DNA, the CDR3 is TGTGCCAGTAAAAACACAGGGGGACAGGGGGCGATTCAGCCCCAGCATTTT.